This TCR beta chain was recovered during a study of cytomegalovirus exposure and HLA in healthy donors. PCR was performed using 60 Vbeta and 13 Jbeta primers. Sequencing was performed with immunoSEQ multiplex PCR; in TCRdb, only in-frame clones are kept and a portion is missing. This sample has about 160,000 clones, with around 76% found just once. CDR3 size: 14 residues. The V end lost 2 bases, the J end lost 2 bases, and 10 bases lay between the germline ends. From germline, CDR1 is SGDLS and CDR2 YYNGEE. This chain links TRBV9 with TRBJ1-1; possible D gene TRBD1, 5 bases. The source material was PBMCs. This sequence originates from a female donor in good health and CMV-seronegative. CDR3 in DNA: TGTGCCAGCAGCGTTGCCCAGGGTAACACTGAAGCTTTCTTT. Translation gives CASSVAQGNTEAFF.